Presented here are 5 T cell receptor beta chains from one specimen sequenced in a study of control samples from healthy donors and cancer patients. Some clones are missing from TCRdb's copy, which holds only in-frame ones; the method was immunoSEQ multiplex PCR. This sample has approximately 40,000 clones; 60% to 80% occur once, and the top ten carry roughly 18%. Sequencing was carried out using formalin-fixed, paraffin-embedded tissue. The receptors here all came from a male donor with melanoma.

The genes are TRBV7-3 and TRBJ2-7, with 9 nucleotides matching TRBD1. CDR3 size: 16 residues. The germline CDR1 and CDR2 sequences are SGHTA and FQGTGA. With 5 bases clipped from V and 5 bases from J, the junction kept 13 bases outside the gene matches. The CDR3 DNA reads TGTGCCAGCAGCCAAGGGTCCGGGACAGGGCTCGACGAGCAGTACTTC. Translated, it gives CASSQGSGTGLDEQYF.

Here the CDR3 DNA reads TGTGCCACCAGTGATCCCCGGGAGGCGACCTACGAGCAGTACTTC. It specifies CATSDPREATYEQYF. This chain connects TRBV24-1 to TRBJ2-7, with 7 bases fitting TRBD2. The CDR3 contains 15 residues. Germline V gene lookup returns CDR1 KGHDR and CDR2 SFDVKD. V was pared by 3 bases and J by 2 bases, with 6 bases of the junction left unmatched.

This chain joins TRBV7-2 and TRBJ2-6; D might be TRBD1 (5 bases). The germline V gene encodes CDR1 SGHTA and CDR2 FQGNSA. V was pared by 5 bases and J by 4 bases, with 9 bases between. The CDR3 sequence is 14 residues long. The CDR3 reads CASSNRQGANVLTF. The CDR3 DNA follows: TGTGCCAGCAGCAACCGACAGGGGGCCAACGTCCTGACTTTC.

The V call is TRBV14, the J call TRBJ2-3; 9 bases align to TRBD2. Looked up from germline, CDR1 is SGHDN and CDR2 is FVKESK. The CDR3 loop spans 15 amino acids. Trimming removed 4 bases from V and 1 base from J; junction bases left unmatched: 3. For the CDR3, the DNA is TGTGCCAGCAGCCCCCGACTAGCGGGCACAGATACGCAGTATTTT. Encoded protein: CASSPRLAGTDTQYF.

This chain joins TRBV7-9 and TRBJ2-7, with 10 bases identical to TRBD2. CDR3 length equals 15 residues. V lost 5 bases to trimming and J lost 5 bases; unmatched junction nucleotides: 9. The germline V gene has CDR1 SEHNR and CDR2 FQNEAQ (reference sequence). The CDR3 DNA reads TGTGCCAGCAGCGGGCTAGCGGGAGAGTCCCACGAGCAGTACTTC. Translated: CASSGLAGESHEQYF.